The rows below give T cell receptor beta chains drawn from one sample of a study of T-cell reconstitution after alpha-beta-depleted transplantation in children. MiXCR was run by TCRdb on the PCR reads, yielding one entry per CDR3 protein. The table records 60,000 to 70,000 distinct CDR3 sequences, 4.9% of them present only once. The sequences come from PBMCs, mostly from graft donor cells, collected 180 days after TCRalphabeta/CD19-depleted stem cell transplant. The source is a boy less than two years old who had a stem cell transplant for acute myeloid leukemia, so the T cells may come from the graft donor. Each CDR3 is given with its conserved first and last residue. The D gene is left open where the match is weak. Clone size is not always given. Where it is, it says once, few, many or a class for expanded clones.

V gene,J gene,clone size,D gene,CDR3 protein,CDR3 DNA
TRBV12-3/TRBV12-4,TRBJ2-3,many,TRBD2,CASSFRLAGGPWQYF,TGTGCCAGCAGTTTCCGACTAGCGGGGGGGCCATGGCAGTATTTT
TRBV19,TRBJ1-3,few,-,CASSIGRNTIYF,TGTGCCAGTAGTATCGGAAGAAACACCATATATTTT
TRBV12-3/TRBV12-4,TRBJ1-1,many,-,CASSPHGSRFWGAFF,TGTGCCAGCAGTCCCCATGGATCGAGGTTCTGGGGAGCTTTCTTT
TRBV5-6,TRBJ1-6,many,TRBD1,CASSLGQGSPLHF,TGTGCCAGCAGCTTGGGACAGGGTTCACCCCTCCACTTT
TRBV29-1,TRBJ2-1,few,-,CSSAGYNEQFF,TGCAGCTCAGCAGGTTACAATGAGCAGTTCTTC
TRBV3-1,TRBJ1-3,many,-,CASSQALASGNTIYF,TGTGCCAGCAGCCAAGCGCTGGCCTCTGGAAACACCATATATTTT
TRBV2,TRBJ2-1,many,-,CAIHRSSYNEQFF,TGTGCCATACACAGGAGCTCCTACAATGAGCAGTTCTTC
TRBV5-1,TRBJ2-1,many,TRBD1,CASSVGTAHNEQFF,TGCGCCAGCAGCGTTGGGACAGCCCACAATGAGCAGTTCTTC
TRBV5-5,TRBJ1-6,many,-,CASSLVGQGNSPLHF,TGTGCCAGCAGCTTGGTGGGGCAGGGGAATTCACCCCTCCACTTT
TRBV12-3/TRBV12-4,TRBJ1-1,many,TRBD1,CASTLTGPALNTEAFF,TGTGCCAGCACCCTGACAGGGCCGGCGTTGAACACTGAAGCTTTCTTT
TRBV4-3,TRBJ2-1,many,TRBD2,CASSPLGLADYNEQFF,TGCGCCAGCAGCCCTTTGGGACTAGCGGACTACAATGAGCAGTTCTTC
TRBV30,TRBJ2-7,medium-sized,-,CAWGDRLPPTF,TGTGCCTGGGGGGACCGACTTCCCCCTACCTTC
TRBV11-2,TRBJ2-2,many,-,CASRDYRTTGELFF,TGTGCCAGCAGGGATTACAGGACCACCGGGGAGCTGTTTTTT
TRBV6-5,TRBJ2-1,many,TRBD2,CASSYSWGGYNEQFF,TGTGCCAGCAGTTACTCGTGGGGGGGTTACAATGAGCAGTTCTTC
TRBV5-1,TRBJ2-3,many,-,CASTLGSTDTQYF,TGCGCCAGCACCCTAGGATCAACAGATACGCAGTATTTT
TRBV12-3/TRBV12-4,TRBJ2-5,many,-,CASSSDSQETQYF,TGTGCCAGCAGTTCGGACAGCCAAGAGACCCAGTACTTC
TRBV12-3/TRBV12-4,TRBJ1-4,many,-,CASSLRHDEKLFF,TGTGCCAGCAGTCTCAGACATGATGAAAAACTGTTTTTT
TRBV20-1,TRBJ2-3,many,TRBD2,CSASLAGTNTQYF,TGCAGTGCTAGTCTAGCGGGGACGAATACGCAGTATTTT
TRBV20-1,TRBJ1-4,many,TRBD1,CSAGQGSNEKLFF,TGCAGTGCTGGACAGGGTTCTAATGAAAAACTGTTTTTT
TRBV28,TRBJ2-6,many,-,CASSIGPLGANVLTF,TGTGCCAGCAGCATCGGACCTCTGGGGGCCAACGTCCTGACTTTC
TRBV29-1,TRBJ1-1,many,TRBD1,CSVKDTGTGGRGTEAFF,TGCAGCGTTAAGGATACCGGGACAGGGGGCAGGGGCACTGAAGCTTTCTTT
TRBV5-1,TRBJ1-2,many,-,CASSFDRNYGYTF,TGCGCCAGCAGCTTTGACAGGAACTATGGCTACACCTTC
TRBV12-3/TRBV12-4,TRBJ1-5,many,-,CASSPQAQPQHF,TGTGCCAGCAGCCCACAGGCTCAGCCCCAGCATTTT
TRBV7-9,TRBJ2-3,many,-,CASSSAGLSTDTQYF,TGTGCCAGCAGCTCCGCAGGGTTGAGCACAGATACGCAGTATTTT
TRBV7-2,TRBJ1-1,many,-,CASSLYTGMNTEAFF,TGTGCCAGCAGCTTATACACAGGTATGAACACTGAAGCTTTCTTT
TRBV20-1,TRBJ2-7,many,-,CSARDGAGVYEQYF,TGCAGTGCTAGAGATGGGGCAGGGGTATACGAGCAGTACTTC
TRBV10-3,TRBJ1-1,many,-,CAISVGQPPEAFF,TGTGCCATCAGTGTCGGACAGCCCCCTGAAGCTTTCTTT
TRBV15,TRBJ1-2,many,TRBD1,CATSRLPLQGSFGYTF,TGTGCCACCAGCAGACTACCATTACAGGGGTCCTTTGGCTACACCTTC
TRBV19,TRBJ1-1,-,TRBD1,CASSIAIPGLQGPDTEAFF,TGTGCCAGTAGTATAGCCATACCAGGTCTACAGGGGCCGGACACTGAAGCTTTCTTT
TRBV20-1,TRBJ2-7,few,TRBD1,CSASQGDSTYEQYF,TGCAGTGCTTCCCAGGGGGACAGTACCTACGAGCAGTACTTC
TRBV20-1,TRBJ2-1,many,TRBD2,CSATTSGERRGNEQFF,TGCAGTGCCACGACTAGCGGGGAGAGGAGGGGCAATGAGCAGTTCTTC
TRBV29-1,TRBJ1-2,many,-,CSASESNYGYTF,TGCAGCGCGTCCGAGTCGAACTATGGCTACACCTTC
TRBV7-6,TRBJ2-7,many,-,CASSPTPGAYEQYF,TGTGCCAGCAGTCCCACCCCGGGGGCCTACGAGCAGTACTTC
TRBV10-3,TRBJ1-2,many,-,CAIKSLSEHGYTF,TGTGCCATCAAGTCCTTGTCGGAACATGGCTACACCTTC
TRBV12-3/TRBV12-4,TRBJ1-5,many,-,CASSLRGADQPQHF,TGTGCCAGCAGTTTACGGGGGGCCGATCAGCCCCAGCATTTT
TRBV28,TRBJ2-1,many,TRBD2,CASRAGTSGSNEQFF,TGTGCCAGCAGAGCCGGGACTAGCGGGAGTAATGAGCAGTTCTTC
TRBV5-1,TRBJ2-2,many,TRBD1,CASSLERQGPGELFF,TGCGCCAGCAGCTTGGAACGACAGGGGCCCGGGGAGCTGTTTTTT
TRBV6-5,TRBJ1-2,many,-,CASSYSTGLLGYTF,TGTGCCAGCAGTTACTCGACGGGCCTACTCGGCTACACCTTC
TRBV9,TRBJ2-2,many,-,CASSHRTGFSTGELFF,TGTGCCAGCAGCCATAGGACGGGCTTCAGCACCGGGGAGCTGTTTTTT
TRBV20-1,TRBJ1-2,many,-,CSASRAEGYTF,TGCAGTGCTTCCCGGGCTGAAGGCTACACCTTC
TRBV12-3/TRBV12-4,TRBJ2-1,-,TRBD2,CASNLAWGGGQNYNEQFF,TGTGCCAGCAACCTTGCTTGGGGGGGGGGTCAAAACTACAATGAGCAGTTCTTC
TRBV30,TRBJ1-2,many,-,CAWSVGGSYTF,TGTGCCTGGAGTGTGGGGGGAAGCTACACCTTC
TRBV7-9,TRBJ2-3,many,TRBD2,CASSSRLAGGADTQYF,TGTGCCAGCAGCTCCCGACTAGCGGGGGGTGCAGATACGCAGTATTTT
TRBV6-5,TRBJ1-2,many,TRBD1,CASSSQGGRSYGYTF,TGTGCCAGCAGTTCACAAGGGGGCCGCAGCTATGGCTACACCTTC
TRBV13,TRBJ2-3,many,TRBD1,CASSLGTGGAIDTQYF,TGTGCCAGCAGCTTAGGCACAGGGGGCGCGATAGATACGCAGTATTTT